This T cell receptor beta chain was found in a study of T cell changes during pregnancy in multiple sclerosis (dated by TCRdb to the late 2010s). Looking at the study overall: The study looked at changes in the T cell repertoire across pregnancy in women with multiple sclerosis.

Note on this clone: Its binding antigen is unknown. Base qualities were left out, and no much larger clone turns up one base away.

The library was produced with the immunoSEQ multiplex PCR assay. Held by TCRdb, this immuneACCESS table contains in-frame sequences only and omits some clones. Under half of the omission traces to an unresolved V gene where checked; the cause of the rest is unknown. Across this sample there are some 64,000 clones, with around 93% seen only once. Approximately 2.3% of the sample rests with the top ten. V lost 5 bases and J lost 1 base; the stretch between them is 9 bases long. The CDR3 sequence holds 15 residues, the cysteine and phenylalanine included. Of the read, only the CDR3 DNA is kept; its 45 bases are in frame from base 1. CDR1 PRHDT and CDR2 FYEKMQ are derived from the germline V gene (reference sequence).

This chain is built from TRBV13 and TRBJ2-6; a confident D gene designation cannot be given. The TCR sequence derives from a female donor with multiple sclerosis, enrolled in a pregnancy study. The sample was peripheral blood, taken in the first trimester of pregnancy. CDR3 protein: CASSKAGSGANVLTF. The DNA reads as follows: TGTGCCAGCAGCAAGGCAGGATCTGGGGCCAACGTCCTGACTTTC.